One and the same sample provided the 15 T cell receptor beta chains below, sequenced in a study of identical twins. One entry per CDR3 protein results from TCRdb running MiXCR on the 5' RACE reads. The table lists around 960,000 distinct CDR3 sequences, more than 9% of them singletons, with about 1.5% in the top ten. The same data also contributed to another study, on yellow fever vaccine responses in identical twins.

The source material was PBMCs. These receptors originate from a woman aged 18-29 years in good health.

The J gene is TRBJ2-7, the V gene TRBV20-1; TRBD2 is a possible D gene (5 bases). Between the trimmed V and J ends, which lost 4 bases and 6 bases, there was a span of 22 bases. The length of the CDR3 is 15 residues. Germline values: CDR1 DFQATT, CDR2 SNEGSKA (reference sequence). This CDR3 reads CSAILPGDSIREQYF. The DNA of the CDR3 is TGCAGTGCTATTCTGCCCGGGGATTCGATTCGCGAGCAGTACTTC.

This clonotype was counted only a few times. The V call is TRBV10-2, the J call TRBJ2-7; 9 bases match TRBD1. With V trimmed by 4 bases and J by 3 bases, 4 bases remained unmatched. This CDR3 contains 14 residues. Germline V lookup: CDR1 WSHSY, CDR2 SAAADI. For the CDR3, the DNA is TGCGCCAGCAGTGCGGGACAGGGTTACTACGAGCAGTACTTC. Amino acid sequence: CASSAGQGYYEQYF.

The chain is built from TRBV28 and TRBJ2-1; perhaps TRBD1 as D (5 bases). The CDR3 is made up of 14 amino acids. The germline V gene has CDR1 MDHEN and CDR2 SYDVKM. V was cut by 5 bases and J by 4 bases, with 12 bases left in between. CDR3 residues: CASSPQGVYNEQFF. In DNA, the CDR3 is TGTGCCAGCAGTCCCCAGGGCGTATACAATGAGCAGTTCTTC.

In this sample, this clonotype turned up a few times. The chain employs TRBV15 and TRBJ2-3; no clear D. CDR1 and CDR2 from the germline V gene are LNHNV and YYDKDF (reference sequence). This CDR3 has 11 residues. Trimming cost V 8 bases and J 0 bases, with 3 bases left between them. The CDR3 loop is CATRSTDTQYF. In DNA, the CDR3 is TGTGCCACCCGGAGCACAGATACGCAGTATTTT.

This clonotype has more than one count but fewer than ten. This chain links TRBV7-8 with TRBJ1-5, with TRBD1 matching 9 bases. CDR3 length: 17 residues. The trim removed 5 bases at V and 0 bases at J, leaving 8 bases unmatched. Germline V CDR1 and CDR2: SGHVS, FQNEAQ. As DNA, the CDR3 is TGTGCCAGCAGCCCCAGACAGGGGGGGCATAGCAATCAGCCCCAGCATTTT. Encoded protein: CASSPRQGGHSNQPQHF.

The gene calls are TRBV20-1 and TRBJ2-5; the D is unclear. Per the germline V gene, CDR1 is DFQATT and CDR2 is SNEGSKA (reference sequence). CDR3 size: 15 residues. V lost 1 base and J 2 bases, leaving 14 bases between the germline ends. CDR3 bases: TGCAGTGCTAGAGCGGCTAGACCGACACAAGAGACCCAGTACTTC. The encoded protein is CSARAARPTQETQYF.

In its sample, this clonotype was seen a few times. The chain recombines TRBV5-1 with TRBJ2-7, with D maybe TRBD1 (6 bases). Between the trimmed V and J ends, which lost 0 bases and 0 bases, there was a span of 16 bases. The V gene's germline CDR1 is SGHRS and CDR2 YFSETQ. The CDR3 has 17 amino acids. CDR3 loop: CASSLAGGASSSYEQYF. CDR3 in DNA: TGCGCCAGCAGCTTGGCTGGGGGCGCATCTTCCTCCTACGAGCAGTACTTC. The full variable domain, rest sourced from reference TRBV5-1 and TRBJ2-7, is KAGVTQTPRYLIKTRGQQVTLSCSPISGHRSVSWYQQTPGQGLQFLFEYFSETQRNKGNFPGRFSGRQFSNSRSEMNVSTLELGDSALYLCASSLAGGASSSYEQYFGPGTRLTVT.

The V gene is TRBV6-1, the J gene TRBJ2-4; the match to TRBD1 covers 9 bases. The J segment lost 6 bases and the V segment lost 8 bases, leaving 20 bases of the junction unmatched. Germline V gives CDR1 MNHNS, CDR2 SASEGT. This CDR3 comprises 18 residues. CDR3 sequence: CASGGSGSPGQGINIQYF. The CDR3 bases are TGTGCCAGCGGAGGCAGCGGATCTCCGGGACAGGGAATAAACATTCAGTACTTC.

The chain carries TRBV29-1 and TRBJ1-1, with 9 bases aligning to TRBD1. The CDR3 consists of 13 residues. The trim removed 7 bases at V and 4 bases at J, leaving 7 bases unmatched. The V gene's germline CDR1 is SQVTM and CDR2 ANQGSEA. The CDR3 region is CSAQQGASTEAFF. Here the CDR3 DNA reads TGCAGCGCCCAACAGGGGGCAAGCACTGAAGCTTTCTTT.

This clonotype was seen a few times. The chain joins TRBV7-2 to TRBJ2-3, with 12 bases identical to TRBD2. Unmatched junction bases numbered 6, after V lost 5 bases and J lost 6 bases. The germline V gene has CDR1 SGHTA and CDR2 FQGNSA. The CDR3 totals 15 residues. CDR3 DNA: TGTGCCAGCAGCACGACTAGCGGGAGTTGGGATACGCAGTATTTT. Its protein product is CASSTTSGSWDTQYF.

The rearrangement links TRBV6-2 or TRBV6-3 to TRBJ1-2, with TRBD1 matching over 11 bases. V lost 2 bases to trimming and J lost 3 bases; unmatched junction nucleotides: 8. The CDR3 sequence is 17 residues long. Germline V gives CDR1 MNHEY, CDR2 SVGEGT. DNA for the CDR3: TGTGCCAGCAGTTACATCGGACAGGGGGCTGTTTACTATGGCTACACCTTC. Amino acids: CASSYIGQGAVYYGYTF.

The sample holds a few counts of this clonotype. The rearrangement uses TRBV18 and TRBJ2-3; 7 positions agree with TRBD1. V trimming: 4 bases; J trimming: 2 bases; junction bases outside the gene matches: 6. CDR3 length: 15 residues. The germline V gene has CDR1 KGHSH and CDR2 LQKENI. In nucleotides, the CDR3 is TGTGCCAGCTCACGCGACAGGGTTTTCACAGATACGCAGTATTTT. It translates to CASSRDRVFTDTQYF.

This clonotype showed up many times. The rearrangement links TRBV29-1 to TRBJ1-1; 8 bases align to TRBD1. The trim removed 6 bases at V and 1 base at J, leaving 4 bases unmatched. The CDR3 runs 13 residues. The germline gives CDR1 SQVTM, CDR2 ANQGSEA. The CDR3 region is CSVRTGPNTEAFF. For the CDR3, the DNA is TGCAGCGTAAGGACAGGGCCGAACACTGAAGCTTTCTTT.

This clonotype was seen many times. The rearrangement links TRBV12-3 or TRBV12-4 to TRBJ1-4, with 10 bases that match TRBD1. The CDR3 is 14 amino acids. V lost 6 bases to trimming and J lost 6 bases; unmatched junction nucleotides: 4. The CDR3 reads CASRWTGGHEKLFF. The CDR3 nucleotides read TGTGCCAGCAGATGGACAGGGGGGCATGAAAAACTGTTTTTT.

The V and J genes are TRBV7-9 and TRBJ1-1; D is possibly TRBD1 (5 bases). CDR1 and CDR2 from the germline V gene are SEHNR and FQNEAQ (reference sequence). CDR3 length: 14 residues. V gave up 8 bases and J gave up 1 base, with 14 bases separating them. The CDR3 DNA sequence: TGTGCCAGCGGAATCGGGACGGGGAACACTGAAGCTTTCTTT. It codes for CASGIGTGNTEAFF.